This T cell receptor (beta chain) was recovered during a study of T cell responses to AZD1222 COVID-19 vaccine. Trimming cost V 4 bases and J 0 bases, with 10 bases left between them. The CDR3 spans 14 residues. From germline, CDR1 is SGHNT and CDR2 YYREEE (reference sequence). Only in-frame clones appear in the TCRdb table, and some are missing; sequencing was by immunoSEQ multiplex PCR. The top ten hold over 8% of the sample, which has roughly 72,000 clones, about 87% seen once. This chain connects TRBV5-4 to TRBJ1-1; D is ambiguous. The receptor was derived from an adult who received the MenACWY meningococcal vaccine as a control. This material consisted of peripheral blood, taken 28 days after the second dose of the MenACWY control vaccine. CDR3 in amino acids: CASSRDSMNTEAFF. The CDR3 DNA is TGTGCCAGCAGCAGGGATTCTATGAACACTGAAGCTTTCTTT.